This T cell receptor beta chain was sequenced for a study of vaccination and CD4 T cells after COVID-19. Study-wide context: Post-COVID draws followed diagnosis by a median 101 days (range 35 to 161).

The Oncomine TCR Beta short-read assay was applied to DNA of cultured CD4+ T cells. TCRdb re-derived calls from the PCR reads in MiXCR, one entry per CDR3 protein. The sample consists of some 14,000 distinct CDR3 sequences, 25% to 30% of them appearing once. On this clonotype itself: Its specificity is unknown. The junction and the germline gene differ at one end; a read error may be behind it.

This CDR3 is 15 amino acids long. Study-wide results and caveats: 304 of 307 vaccine-specific clones from convalescent patients were spike mono-reactive.

The sample's treatment: roughly 10-day PBMC culture with coronavirus spike peptide pools or control peptides (ViraFEST assay). Via ViraFEST, peptide pools expanded antigen-specific T cells before TCR sequencing. The sample was CD4+ T cells from blood, cultured in vitro, taken before SARS-CoV-2 vaccination. The V call is TRBV5-3, the J call TRBJ2-1, with 10 bases identical to TRBD2. TRBV5-3 is reported as an ORF; its role is uncertain. The clonotype originates from a human donor who received a COVID-19 vaccine. The chain's CDR3 is CASSLRAGGAREQFF. CDR3 coding DNA: TGTGCCAGCAGCTTGAGAGCGGGGGGGGCCCGTGAGCAGTTCTTC.